This T cell receptor (beta chain) stems from a study of T cell responses to AZD1222 COVID-19 vaccine (dated by TCRdb to about 2021). Describing the broader study: AZD1222 recipients whose second dose came at about 4 weeks and those whose second dose came at about 12 weeks were combined into one group, since spike-specific TCR depth and breadth did not differ between the two schedules. TCR sequencing covered fewer than 250 trial participants: about 210 given two doses of AZD1222 and approximately 26 given two doses of MenACWY control vaccine. Trial participants were enrolled by age into 18-55, 56-69 and 70-plus year subgroups, with roughly 160, 29 and 62 TCR-sequenced participants respectively.

As concerns this clone: Which antigen it targets is not known. Qualities for individual bases were not recorded, and no much larger clone is one base off.

The time point label of this sample denotes: baseline before first vaccination. Vaccinee samples came from UK trials COV001 and COV002, including a single-blind randomized controlled phase 2/3 trial of AZD1222 (ChAdOx1 nCoV-19) in healthy adults. For TCRbeta chain sequencing, PBMC samples from trial participants were taken at day 0 and at day 28 after the second dose. The CDR3 regions of human TCRbeta chains were subjected to immunosequencing. Under the source paper's analysis protocol: Repertoire TCRs were checked for matches against a reference library of SARS-CoV-2-specific TCRs that had been generated using the MIRA antigen-specificity platform. Breadth meant the fraction of unique TCRs that were SARS-CoV-2-associated, whereas depth meant the fraction of total T cells that were SARS-CoV-2-associated. Using the MIRA data, every spike-specific TCR was mapped to the spike region that the TCR reacted to and assigned to either a CD4 or a CD8 class. Log10-transformed breadth and depth values were compared by one-way ANOVA with Sidak's multiple comparisons tests. TCRdb provides this immuneACCESS table in a form limited to in-frame rearrangements. Some clones are lacking; in checked studies, under half of them reflect an unresolved V gene, and why the rest are absent is not known. That table is the source of V, J and clone size, and D and trimming were worked out from the DNA. In all, the sample holds over 110,000 clones, and roughly 90% of those were seen once. The biggest ten clones account for 5.5% of the sample.

Including cysteine and phenylalanine, the CDR3 has 13 amino acids. The kept DNA is CDR3 alone, 39 bases in frame from the first base. The junction shows trimming of 10 bases on V and 4 bases on J, plus 15 bases between the germline ends. Looking up the germline V gene yields CDR1 MNHEY and CDR2 SVGAGI. Broad study findings and their caveats: A significant rise in spike-specific TCR breadth and depth was observed after two AZD1222 doses relative to day 0 and relative to MenACWY recipients. In the small 56-69-year group, the increase in depth fell short of significance, most likely because of low power. Participants were mostly white British and included more females than males, and it was suggested by the authors that clonal diversity may have been underestimated. Nearly half of unique spike-specific TCRs reportedly recognized epitopes outside regions mutated in the B.1.351 and B.1.1.7 variants. Because no day 14 peak-response samples were available, the repertoires could be characterized only after the peak T cell response. Conclusions about previously exposed vaccinees are limited, since just six AZD1222 recipients were seropositive for SARS-CoV-2 at baseline. CD4 TCRs associated with the vaccine covered the entire spike protein, and the dominant responses were in regions 160-218 and 743-854.

The chain joins TRBV6-5 to TRBJ2-3, and possibly TRBD1, on 6 matching bases. This material consisted of peripheral blood, taken on day 0 of AZD1222 vaccination. The receptor's source is an adult in good health. The bases read TGTGCCACCGCGGTGACAGGTCCAGATACGCAGTATTTT. It codes for CATAVTGPDTQYF.